This T cell receptor (beta chain) was captured by sequencing in a study of CD8 T cells in ankylosing spondylitis. In making TCR beta libraries, quantitative 5'-RACE with molecular barcodes was used. MiXCR was run by TCRdb on the 5' RACE reads, yielding one entry per CDR3 protein. Of some 840,000 distinct CDR3 sequences in the sample, about an eighth were seen once. Points from the study as a whole: Earlier reports found some motif variants in synovial fluid and blood in reactive arthritis. Disease-associated clones were CD8+ and fairly uncommon in peripheral blood. As reported, disease-linked clones showed significant enrichment in matched ankylosing spondylitis synovial fluid. Ankylosing spondylitis blood appeared to carry a characteristic TCR beta motif of eight or nine highly homologous variants.

This clonotype has just a few counts. The antigen remains undetermined. The origin of this receptor is a male donor with ankylosing spondylitis. The sample was blood, either unsorted or a sorted T cell fraction (not recorded which).

In DNA, the CDR3 is TGCAGTGCTGGCCGGGACCGGGATTGGGGGGAGCTGTTTTTT. Translating it yields CSAGRDRDWGELFF. The chain is built from TRBV20-1 and TRBJ2-2; the D gene could be TRBD1 or TRBD2 (5 bases each). This CDR3 is built from 14 residues. V lost 5 bases and J 8 bases, leaving 18 bases between the germline ends. Germline-derived CDR1 and CDR2 are DFQATT and SNEGSKA (reference sequence).